Presented here are 14 T cell receptor beta chains from one specimen sequenced in a study of OX40 agonist ivuxolimab in advanced cancers. The method was immunoSEQ multiplex PCR; TCRdb's version includes in-frame clones alone and lacks a portion of them. Counted here are over 50,000 clones, around 93% occurring once; the ten biggest clones make up around 25%. Here the sequenced sample was CD4+ or CD8+ T cells sorted from blood, taken in a trial of the OX40 agonist ivuxolimab. Receptors originate from an adult with an advanced solid tumor such as melanoma, head and neck, liver or kidney cancer.

This chain connects TRBV7-3 to TRBJ2-6; unclear D gene. Trimming cost V 5 bases and J 4 bases, with 9 bases left between them. The V gene's germline CDR1 is SGHTA and CDR2 FQGTGA. This CDR3 is built from 14 residues. DNA of the CDR3: TGTGCCAGCAGCCGAACCTGGGGGGCCAACGTCCTGACTTTC. Translation: CASSRTWGANVLTF.

The V call is TRBV28, the J call TRBJ1-3; D unclear. This CDR3 comprises 14 residues. Germline V gives CDR1 MDHEN, CDR2 SYDVKM. V lost 1 base and J 4 bases, leaving 8 bases between the germline ends. CDR3 sequence: CASSLLQSGNTIYF. CDR3 sequence (DNA): TGTGCCAGCAGTTTATTACAGTCGGGAAACACCATATATTTT.

This chain uses TRBV10-3 with TRBJ2-1; 8 bases map to TRBD2. CDR3 length: 15 amino acids. The V gene end was trimmed by 1 base and the J gene end by 7 bases; junction bases not matched to a gene: 6. Germline-derived CDR1 and CDR2 are ENHRY and SYGVKD. The chain's CDR3 is CAISELAGSLNEQFF. The DNA for the CDR3 is TGTGCCATCAGTGAGTTAGCGGGGAGTCTTAATGAGCAGTTCTTC.

The rearrangement joins TRBV7-3 to TRBJ2-3; 8 bases are shared with TRBD2. The CDR3 has 12 amino acids. Germline V gene lookup returns CDR1 SGHTA and CDR2 FQGTGA. V dropped 5 bases and J dropped 6; count of bases not matched to a gene: 1. CDR3: CASSRGGDTQYF. The CDR3 DNA reads as TGTGCCAGCAGCCGGGGGGGCGATACGCAGTATTTT.

This clone occurred once. The chain recombines TRBV6-5 with TRBJ2-1; D unresolved. The germline V and J ends were trimmed by 4 bases and 3 bases, with 10 bases remaining between them. CDR3 size: 14 residues. Germline CDR1 and CDR2: MNHEY and SVGAGI. The CDR3 DNA follows: TGTGCCAGCAGTTCGGGCATGGGCTACAATGAGCAGTTCTTC. It codes for CASSSGMGYNEQFF.

This clone was seen just once. This chain joins TRBV4-2 and TRBJ1-1; D gene uncertain. V lost 3 bases, J lost 0 bases, and 11 bases lay in between. Germline-derived CDR1 and CDR2 are LGHNA and YNFKEQ. This CDR3 is built from 15 residues. The CDR3 spells CASSQEGYMNTEAFF. As DNA, the CDR3 is TGTGCCAGCAGCCAGGAGGGATATATGAACACTGAAGCTTTCTTT.

This sequence joins TRBV28 and TRBJ1-4, with 8 positions matching TRBD1. Trimming at V came to 6 bases and at J to 4 bases, leaving 4 bases not matched to a gene. CDR3 length: 14 amino acids. In germline, CDR1 is MDHEN, CDR2 SYDVKM. The CDR3 bases are TGTGCCAGCAGCCCAGGGGGCGATAATGAAAAACTGTTTTTT. Its protein product is CASSPGGDNEKLFF.

This clone turned up a few times. This rearrangement joins TRBV4-2 to TRBJ1-5, with no clear D. Trimming left V 3 bases short and J 5 bases short, with 8 bases between. The CDR3 is 13 amino acids. Germline V CDR1 and CDR2: LGHNA, YNFKEQ. Here the CDR3 reads CASSHTQDQPQHF. The CDR3 DNA reads TGTGCCAGCAGCCACACGCAGGATCAGCCCCAGCATTTT.

The rearrangement links TRBV30 to TRBJ1-5; no reliable D call. Germline-derived CDR1 and CDR2 are GTSNPN and SVGIG (reference sequence). V was pared by 2 bases and J by 3 bases, with 8 bases between. The CDR3 totals 13 residues. CDR3 nucleotides: TGTGCCTGGAGTCGCTCGGTCAATCAGCCCCAGCATTTT. Protein product: CAWSRSVNQPQHF.

The CDR3 is CASEGGTYGYTF. CDR3 coding DNA: TGTGCCAGCGAAGGGGGGACTTATGGCTACACCTTC. The chain couples TRBV19 to TRBJ1-2, with a tentative D call TRBD1 (6 bases). V lost 9 bases and J lost 5, with 13 bases in between. This CDR3 region has 12 residues. Germline V gene lookup returns CDR1 LNHDA and CDR2 SQIVND (reference sequence).

This clone was found a few times. The gene calls are TRBV2 and TRBJ1-5; weak D call: TRBD1 (5 bases). The CDR3 is 16 residues long. Trimming took 11 bases from V and 3 from J, leaving 23 bases between them. Germline CDR1 and CDR2: SNHLY and FYNNEI. CDR3 protein: CAVRDSNWDNNQPQHF. The DNA of the CDR3 is TGTGCCGTCCGGGACTCAAATTGGGATAACAATCAGCCCCAGCATTTT.

The chain links TRBV19 to TRBJ2-5; possible D gene TRBD1, 5 bases. The V and J ends lost 1 base and 2 bases respectively, with 11 bases between them. CDR1 is LNHDA and CDR2 is SQIVND in the germline V gene (reference sequence). The CDR3 length is 15 residues. DNA of the CDR3: TGTGCCAGTAGTATAGGGTCAGGGTTTCAAGAGACCCAGTACTTC. It specifies CASSIGSGFQETQYF.

The V call is TRBV9, the J call TRBJ2-3; D call uncertain. V was pared by 3 bases and J by 0 bases, with 5 bases between. Germline CDR1 reads SGDLS; CDR2 reads YYNGEE. The length of the CDR3 is 13 residues. The CDR3: CASSGTSTDTQYF. The CDR3 DNA follows: TGTGCCAGCAGCGGAACTAGCACAGATACGCAGTATTTT.

The J gene is TRBJ2-7, the V gene TRBV9, with no clear D. The CDR3 runs to 12 residues. The V end lost 4 bases, the J end lost 6 bases, and 11 bases lay between the germline ends. Germline CDR1 SGDLS, CDR2 YYNGEE. The CDR3 bases are TGTGCCAGCAGCTCCCCCCCCGGCGAGCAGTACTTC. It specifies CASSSPPGEQYF.